This TCR beta chain originates from a study of T cells in Graves' hyperthyroidism and ophthalmopathy. For the study at large: The initial diagnosis was the point when peripheral blood was collected, ahead of any treatment.

This clonotype appeared a few times. Recently diagnosed hyperthyroidism of less than 2 months' duration affected patients aged 18 to 65. RNA transcripts provided the source from which TCR beta CDR3 regions were amplified. TCR CDR3 underwent first-round RT-PCR with the HTBI primer set. TCRdb independently ran MiXCR on the multiplex PCR reads; one entry per CDR3 protein. The sample consists of 300,000 to 350,000 distinct CDR3 sequences, roughly 18% of them appearing once. This CDR3 spans 15 amino acids. V gave up 6 bases and J gave up 5 bases; unmatched junction bases: 10. The germline V gene has CDR1 SNHLY and CDR2 FYNNEI.

This TCR came from a woman aged 50 to 60 with Graves' hyperthyroidism. Source material: blood. This sequence joins TRBV2 and TRBJ2-5, with TRBD1 matching 9 bases. Here the CDR3 DNA reads TGTGCCAGCAGGGCCGGGACAGGGAGGAGGGAGACCCAGTACTTC. It translates to CASRAGTGRRETQYF.